Sequencing of this TCR beta chain was carried out in a study of beta chain features in type 1 diabetes. J gave up 4 bases and V 6 bases, and 13 bases lay outside the gene matches. Germline V gives CDR1 SNHLY, CDR2 FYNNEI. The CDR3 contains 19 residues. The entirety of the isolated RNA underwent reverse transcription, so expressed TCRB transcripts were sequenced. The data were produced by immunoSEQ multiplex PCR, yet TCRdb's version contains in-frame clones alone and is incomplete. The profile covers about 160,000 clones, with approximately 7.8% appearing a single time and around 0.9% taken by the ten largest. This clone turned up a few times. Its specificity is not known. Study-wide findings and caveats: The question of HLA type influencing TCRB rearrangement was one that remained unresolved here. There was a moderate but significant shortening of TCRB CDR3s in all four CD4+ subsets of Type 1 diabetes patients.

The sample consisted of central memory CD4+ T cells from blood. This clonotype was sampled from a woman aged 40-49 years with type 1 diabetes. The chain employs TRBV2 and TRBJ2-3, with TRBD2 identical over 16 bases. The CDR3: CASRPGTSGGARSPDTQYF. The CDR3 nucleotides read TGTGCCAGCAGACCCGGGACTAGCGGGGGGGCTAGGTCACCAGATACGCAGTATTTT. Full variable domain (remainder filled in from reference TRBV2 and TRBJ2-3): EPEVTQTPSHQVTQMGQEVILRCVPISNHLYFYWYRQILGQKVEFLVSFYNNEISEKSEIFDDQFSVERPDGSNFTLKIRSTKLEDSAMYFCASRPGTSGGARSPDTQYFGPGTRLTVL.